What follows are 32 T cell receptor beta chains derived from one specimen sequenced in a study of T cell changes during pregnancy in multiple sclerosis. Repertoires were generated with immunoSEQ multiplex PCR, while TCRdb's copy carries only in-frame clones and drops some. Here the sample spans just over 50,000 clones, around 94% being singletons. Sequences were derived from CD4+ T cells from peripheral blood mononuclear cells, sampled in the second trimester of pregnancy. The receptors were gathered from a female donor with multiple sclerosis, enrolled in a pregnancy study.

The V gene is TRBV7-2, the J gene TRBJ2-7; no reliable D call. CDR1 is SGHTA and CDR2 is FQGNSA in the germline V gene. Trimming cost V 3 bases and J 1 base, with 7 bases left between them. This CDR3 has 13 amino acids. The CDR3 nucleotides are TGTGCCAGCAGCTTTGCAGGTTCCTACGAGCAGTACTTC. Its protein is CASSFAGSYEQYF.

V and J are TRBV7-2 and TRBJ2-7, with D hard to call. The V gene's germline CDR1 is SGHTA and CDR2 FQGNSA. CDR3 length: 13 residues. V was shortened by 3 bases and J by 6 bases, with 12 bases between the two germline ends. The CDR3 loop reads CASSFTGSTEQYF. CDR3 in DNA: TGTGCCAGCAGCTTTACGGGTTCAACCGAGCAGTACTTC.

This sequence joins TRBV25-1 and TRBJ1-1; TRBD1 agrees at 9 bases. From germline, CDR1 is MGHDK and CDR2 SYGVNS. V trimming: 6 bases; J trimming: 0 bases; junction bases outside the gene matches: 8. The CDR3 consists of 16 residues. The CDR3 here is CASSSGTGWVNTEAFF. Here the CDR3 DNA reads TGTGCCAGCAGCTCCGGGACAGGGTGGGTGAACACTGAAGCTTTCTTT. The whole variable domain, remainder taken from reference TRBV25-1 and TRBJ1-1, is EADIYQTPRYLVIGTGKKITLECSQTMGHDKMYWYQQDPGMELHLIHYSYGVNSTEKGDLSSESTVSRIRTEHFPLTLESARPSHTSQYLCASSSGTGWVNTEAFFGQGTRLTVV.

The chain carries TRBV23-1 and TRBJ1-1; D is unclear. TRBV23-1 carries the ORF label, with uncertain function. With 8 bases removed from V and 3 bases from J, the gap between germline ends came to 13 bases. This CDR3 has 13 residues. CDR3 sequence (DNA): TGCGCCAGCCAGGCCAGGCTGGACACTGAAGCTTTCTTT. This codes for CASQARLDTEAFF.

The genes are TRBV7-3 and TRBJ1-2; tentative D call: TRBD1 (6 bases). V was cut by 5 bases and J by 3 bases, with 10 bases left in between. The CDR3 covers 13 residues. Germline lookup yields CDR1 SGHTA and CDR2 FQGTGA. The CDR3 reads CASSPGTHYGYTF. The CDR3 DNA reads TGTGCCAGCAGCCCCGGGACACACTATGGCTACACCTTC.

The V gene is TRBV6-1, the J gene TRBJ1-2, with D possibly being TRBD1 (5 bases). Germline values: CDR1 MNHNS, CDR2 SASEGT. Trimming left V 1 base short and J 2 bases short, with 8 bases between. The CDR3 is 14 amino acids. CDR3 in amino acids: CASSEVSGNYGYTF. CDR3 DNA sequence: TGTGCCAGCAGTGAAGTGTCAGGGAACTATGGCTACACCTTC.

This chain connects TRBV25-1 to TRBJ2-7; 7 positions match TRBD2. The CDR3 sequence is 16 residues long. Unmatched junction bases numbered 8, after V lost 3 bases and J lost 0 bases. The germline CDR1 and CDR2 sequences are MGHDK and SYGVNS. CDR3 protein: CASSEWGGVGSYEQYF. For the CDR3, the DNA is TGTGCCAGCAGTGAGTGGGGGGGAGTAGGCTCCTACGAGCAGTACTTC.

The chain links TRBV7-2 to TRBJ2-1; 9 nucleotides match TRBD2. The germline V gene has CDR1 SGHTA and CDR2 FQGNSA. This CDR3 is built from 13 residues. V was clipped by 8 bases and J by 11 bases; unmatched bases: 10. CDR3 residues: CASLGGLAGKQFF. The CDR3 DNA is TGTGCCAGCCTGGGCGGGCTAGCGGGGAAGCAGTTCTTC.

The V and J genes are TRBV6-4 and TRBJ1-6; 7 bases line up with TRBD1. CDR1 MRHNA and CDR2 SNTAGT come from the germline V gene. Unmatched junction bases numbered 4, after V lost 6 bases and J lost 5 bases. CDR3 length: 14 amino acids. Here the CDR3 reads CASRGTADNSPLHF. In nucleotides, the CDR3 is TGTGCCAGCAGGGGGACAGCTGATAATTCACCCCTCCACTTT.

The genes are TRBV18 and TRBJ1-4; no definite D call. V lost 1 base to trimming and J lost 0 bases, with 9 bases between them. The V gene's germline CDR1 is KGHSH and CDR2 LQKENI. CDR3 length: 16 residues. CDR3 sequence (DNA): TGTGCCAGCTCACCACTGCTGGGAGCAACTAATGAAAAACTGTTTTTT. It specifies CASSPLLGATNEKLFF.

This chain joins TRBV27 and TRBJ1-1, with 12 bases fitting TRBD1. The CDR3 is made up of 17 amino acids. Germline-derived CDR1 and CDR2 are MNHEY and SMNVEV (reference sequence). V gave up 4 bases and J gave up 3 bases; unmatched junction bases: 9. CDR3 sequence reads: CASSSLGTGGFDTEAFF. DNA of the CDR3: TGTGCCAGCAGTTCGCTAGGGACAGGGGGCTTTGACACTGAAGCTTTCTTT.

This chain links TRBV28 with TRBJ2-5; D is uncertain. The J call may be in error: the DNA end matches TRBJ2-7 better. This CDR3 spans 13 amino acids. Per germline, CDR1 MDHEN and CDR2 SYDVKM. The DNA for the CDR3 is TGTGCCAGCAGCCCCAGGAATACCTACGAGCAGTACTTC. Amino acids: CASSPRNTYEQYF.

This clone was observed once. The chain is built from TRBV4-3 and TRBJ1-2, with D uncertain. There are 12 residues in the CDR3. Deletions cut 0 bases from V and 7 bases from J, with 6 bases between. CDR1 is LGHNA and CDR2 is YSLEER in the germline V gene. As DNA, the CDR3 is TGCGCCAGCAGCCAAGAATCGCGTGGCTACACCTTC. It translates to CASSQESRGYTF.

The chain couples TRBV5-4 to TRBJ2-1, with a weak D call TRBD2 (6 bases). CDR1 and CDR2 (germline): SGHNT, YYREEE (reference sequence). Trimming took 0 bases from V and 0 from J, leaving 10 bases between them. The CDR3 length is 16 residues. The CDR3 here is CASSLGGAPSYNEQFF. The CDR3 region has the DNA TGTGCCAGCAGCTTGGGCGGGGCACCCTCCTACAATGAGCAGTTCTTC.

The V gene is TRBV7-3, the J gene TRBJ1-2; 10 bases align to TRBD1. The CDR3 totals 17 residues. V lost 5 bases, J lost 8 bases, and 17 bases stayed unmatched. Germline assignment: CDR1 SGHTA and CDR2 FQGTGA. The CDR3 sequence: CASSPDSIGTGESGYTF. In DNA, the CDR3 is TGTGCCAGCAGCCCCGATTCCATCGGGACAGGGGAGAGCGGCTACACCTTC.

V and J are TRBV7-9 and TRBJ2-5; D possibly corresponds to TRBD1 (6 bases). The V gene's germline CDR1 is SEHNR and CDR2 FQNEAQ (reference sequence). V was cut by 4 bases and J by 2 bases, with 11 bases left in between. The length of the CDR3 is 14 residues. CDR3 nucleotide sequence: TGTGCCAGCAGCTCGGGCCAGGGGCAAGAGACCCAGTACTTC. Translated, it gives CASSSGQGQETQYF.

This chain uses TRBV7-2 with TRBJ2-3, with 7 bases identical to TRBD2. The V gene's germline CDR1 is SGHTA and CDR2 FQGNSA. The CDR3 runs 15 residues. V trimming: 5 bases; J trimming: 3 bases; junction bases outside the gene matches: 8. CDR3 DNA: TGTGCCAGCAGCCCCGGCTGGGGGGGGACAGATACGCAGTATTTT. The encoded protein is CASSPGWGGTDTQYF.

The CDR3 spells CASSLGTKETQYF. CDR3 bases: TGCGCCAGCAGCCTGGGGACTAAGGAGACCCAGTACTTC. The chain joins TRBV5-1 to TRBJ2-5, with 7 nucleotides matching TRBD2. CDR1 and CDR2 (germline): SGHRS, YFSETQ. The V gene end was trimmed by 4 bases and the J gene end by 5 bases; junction bases not matched to a gene: 5. The CDR3 covers 13 residues.

The chain joins TRBV10-3 to TRBJ1-2; 10 positions match TRBD1. In germline, CDR1 is ENHRY, CDR2 SYGVKD. CDR3 length: 13 residues. Trimming removed 5 bases from V and 7 bases from J; junction bases left unmatched: 4. The CDR3 loop reads CAISNGQGGGYTF. The CDR3 DNA follows: TGTGCCATCAGTAATGGACAGGGGGGTGGCTACACCTTC.

This rearrangement joins TRBV27 to TRBJ2-1, with 10 bases that match TRBD2. The trim removed 3 bases at V and 8 bases at J, leaving 10 bases unmatched. CDR1 is MNHEY, CDR2 SMNVEV, per germline (reference sequence). The CDR3 runs 16 residues. CDR3 protein: CASSFLAGGWSDEQFF. In DNA, the CDR3 is TGTGCCAGCAGTTTCTTAGCGGGGGGATGGAGCGATGAGCAGTTCTTC.

The chain has TRBV18 and TRBJ1-1; TRBD1 agrees at 7 bases. The CDR3 extends over 13 amino acids. With V trimmed by 5 bases and J by 9 bases, 9 bases remained unmatched. Germline CDR1 KGHSH, CDR2 LQKENI. This chain's CDR3 is CASSTGERGQAFF. Written as DNA, the CDR3 is TGTGCCAGCTCAACAGGGGAACGGGGACAAGCTTTCTTT.

The rearrangement links TRBV29-1 to TRBJ1-2; D unclear. Germline lookup yields CDR1 SQVTM and CDR2 ANQGSEA. V was trimmed by 4 bases and J by 8 bases, leaving 11 bases between them. There are 11 residues in the CDR3. The CDR3 DNA reads TGCAGCGTTGGACTAGGGCTCGGCTACACCTTC. Amino acids: CSVGLGLGYTF.

The chain couples TRBV10-3 to TRBJ1-2; D may be TRBD1 (5 bases). The CDR3 is made up of 16 amino acids. Looked up from germline, CDR1 is ENHRY and CDR2 is SYGVKD. The V end lost 5 bases, the J end lost 4 bases, and 20 bases lay between the germline ends. CDR3 nucleotide sequence: TGTGCCATCAGTTCCCATGGGGCAGGAGACACCTATGGCTACACCTTC. Protein product: CAISSHGAGDTYGYTF.

This rearrangement joins TRBV2 to TRBJ2-5; 12 bases map to TRBD1. Trimming cost V 4 bases and J 7 bases; bases outside gene matches: 4. Germline lookup yields CDR1 SNHLY and CDR2 FYNNEI. CDR3 length: 14 residues. The CDR3 nucleotides are TGTGCCAGCAGTGGTACGGGACAGGGGGCGACCCAGTACTTC. Translation gives CASSGTGQGATQYF.

The chain has TRBV27 and TRBJ2-3, with TRBD2 identical over 15 bases. Per germline, CDR1 MNHEY and CDR2 SMNVEV (reference sequence). With V trimmed by 7 bases and J by 10 bases, 9 bases remained unmatched. This CDR3 contains 15 residues. For the CDR3, the DNA is TGTGCCAGCACGGGACTAGCGGGGGGTGACGGCCCGCAGTATTTT. It specifies CASTGLAGGDGPQYF.

The genes are TRBV16 and TRBJ1-5; perhaps TRBD1 as D (5 bases). CDR1 is KGHSY and CDR2 is FQNENV in the germline V gene. The CDR3 contains 16 residues. V lost 4 bases and J lost 4, with 17 bases in between. This CDR3 is CASSPPGGRGNQPQHF. DNA for the CDR3: TGTGCCAGCAGCCCCCCCGGTGGACGGGGGAATCAGCCCCAGCATTTT.

This clone was picked up one time. The chain links TRBV19 to TRBJ1-5; D gene unclear. The CDR3 spans 14 residues. V was pared by 7 bases and J by 7 bases, with 17 bases between. Per germline, CDR1 LNHDA and CDR2 SQIVND (reference sequence). CDR3: CASTIPSGWQPQHF. The CDR3, as DNA: TGTGCCAGTACCATCCCCTCCGGGTGGCAGCCCCAGCATTTT.

This chain joins TRBV9 and TRBJ1-1; D is possibly TRBD1 (6 bases). CDR1 and CDR2 from the germline V gene are SGDLS and YYNGEE. The V end was cut by 1 base, the J end by 4 bases, with 17 bases between. CDR3 length: 16 residues. The CDR3 loop reads CASSVLGAGWSTEAFF. CDR3 bases: TGTGCCAGCAGCGTACTGGGGGCAGGGTGGAGCACTGAAGCTTTCTTT. The variable domain in full, completed from reference TRBV9 and TRBJ1-1, reads DSGVTQTPKHLITATGQRVTLRCSPRSGDLSVYWYQQSLDQGLQFLIQYYNGEERAKGNILERFSAQQFPDLHSELNLSSLELGDSALYFCASSVLGAGWSTEAFFGQGTRLTVV.

This rearrangement joins TRBV6-5 to TRBJ1-1; D might be TRBD1 (5 bases). The germline CDR1 and CDR2 sequences are MNHEY and SVGAGI. CDR3 length: 14 residues. The germline V and J ends were trimmed by 2 bases and 6 bases, with 13 bases remaining between them. CDR3 DNA sequence: TGTGCCAGCAGTTACCGGGGGTATATTTCTGAAGCTTTCTTT. Translated: CASSYRGYISEAFF.

V usage is TRBV7-2 and J usage is TRBJ2-2, with D tentatively TRBD2 (6 bases). This CDR3 is 13 amino acids long. Trimming pared 1 base from V and 7 bases from J, leaving 7 bases between. Germline V CDR1 and CDR2: SGHTA, FQGNSA. The CDR3 region is CASSLVEGGELFF. CDR3 coding DNA: TGTGCCAGCAGCTTAGTGGAGGGCGGGGAGCTGTTTTTT.

The chain combines TRBV19 with TRBJ2-2; D possibly corresponds to TRBD1 (6 bases). Trimming left V 7 bases short and J 2 bases short, with 14 bases between. This CDR3 comprises 15 residues. CDR1 is LNHDA and CDR2 is SQIVND in the germline V gene (reference sequence). The chain's CDR3 is CASTDRTVNTGELFF. As DNA, the CDR3 is TGTGCCAGTACCGATCGGACAGTTAACACCGGGGAGCTGTTTTTT.

V is TRBV5-6 and J is TRBJ1-2, with TRBD1 as a possible D gene (6 bases). This CDR3 region has 18 residues. The germline V and J ends were trimmed by 4 bases and 4 bases, with 26 bases remaining between them. Germline V gene data show CDR1 as SGHDT and CDR2 as YYEEEE. The CDR3 region is CASSPPNRARGLVYGYTF. CDR3 DNA sequence: TGTGCCAGCAGCCCCCCGAACAGGGCGCGAGGTTTAGTCTATGGCTACACCTTC.